The clone carrying this T cell receptor beta chain was counted once. Trimming removed 5 bases from V and 7 bases from J, with 18 bases in between. This CDR3 comprises 15 residues. Germline lookup yields CDR1 KGHSH and CDR2 LQKENI. Both 60 Vbeta primers and 13 Jbeta primers went into the PCR. Assay used: immunoSEQ multiplex PCR; TCRdb lists only in-frame clones, some missing. The sample lists hundreds of thousands of clones; more than 65% were seen once. All donors participated as healthy donors of bone marrow. The data stem from a study of cytomegalovirus exposure and HLA in healthy donors. About the study: Early on, a data release was issued that held roughly 80 million unique TCRs from HLA-typed donors.

This sequence was found in a man aged 18 to 35 in good health and CMV-seronegative. The gene calls are TRBV18 and TRBJ1-5; no reliable D call. The specimen was PBMCs. The CDR3 sequence is CASSFTAKTGQPQHF. Here the CDR3 DNA reads TGTGCCAGCTCATTTACGGCCAAGACGGGGCAGCCCCAGCATTTT.